Following are 25 T cell receptor beta chains from one sample sequenced in a study of cytomegalovirus exposure and HLA in healthy donors. The study ran its PCR with 60 Vbeta and 13 Jbeta primers. Method: immunoSEQ multiplex PCR; TCRdb's copy keeps in-frame clones and lacks some. The sample has approximately 110,000 clones, around 77% seen once. Sequenced: PBMCs. These receptors came from a human donor in good health.

The V and J genes are TRBV4-1 and TRBJ2-1; 10 bases agree with TRBD2. Germline V gene lookup returns CDR1 MGHRA and CDR2 YSYEKL. CDR3 length equals 15 residues. J lost 7 bases, V lost 0 bases, and 3 bases had no gene match. This CDR3 is CASSQEASGSNEQFF. In DNA, the CDR3 is TGCGCCAGCAGCCAAGAGGCTAGCGGGAGTAATGAGCAGTTCTTC.

This sequence joins TRBV19 and TRBJ1-1, with D possibly being TRBD1 (5 bases). V lost 3 bases and J 2 bases, leaving 10 bases between the germline ends. Germline assignment: CDR1 LNHDA and CDR2 SQIVND (reference sequence). The CDR3 length is 14 residues. This chain's CDR3 is CASSIPGYNTEAFF. The CDR3 bases are TGTGCCAGTAGTATCCCAGGGTACAACACTGAAGCTTTCTTT.

The CDR3 DNA reads TGTGCCAGCAGCCCGAACCGGGGGGCTAACTATGGCTACACCTTC. Residues: CASSPNRGANYGYTF. The chain uses TRBV5-6 and TRBJ1-2; D possibly corresponds to TRBD1 (5 bases). This CDR3 has 15 residues. The V gene lost 4 bases and the J gene lost 0 bases, with 13 bases spanning the gap. Germline-derived CDR1 and CDR2 are SGHDT and YYEEEE.

V usage is TRBV28 and J usage is TRBJ2-5; the match to TRBD1 covers 7 bases. The last part of the DNA fits TRBJ2-7 better; the J call may be wrong. The CDR3 covers 14 residues. Germline V lookup: CDR1 MDHEN, CDR2 SYDVKM. The CDR3 DNA follows: TGTGCCAGCAGTTTGACAGGGTCTGGCCCCGAGCAGTACTTC. Protein: CASSLTGSGPEQYF.

The chain combines TRBV4-2 with TRBJ1-2; possible D gene TRBD1, 5 bases. Germline CDR1 reads LGHNA; CDR2 reads YNFKEQ. Trimming took off 0 bases at V and 6 bases at J, with 14 bases between the two ends. The CDR3 consists of 15 residues. CDR3 loop: CASSQERGGRDGYTF. The CDR3 DNA is TGTGCCAGCAGCCAAGAGCGGGGCGGCAGGGATGGCTACACCTTC.

This chain connects TRBV4-1 to TRBJ2-7; 9 bases line up with TRBD2. Losses at the gene ends were 0 bases for V and 7 bases for J; bases not matched to a gene: 22. This CDR3 has 20 amino acids. CDR1 is MGHRA and CDR2 is YSYEKL in the germline V gene. This CDR3 is CASSQDPTESGRRTVLEQYF. The CDR3 DNA reads TGCGCCAGCAGCCAAGATCCAACGGAAAGCGGGAGGCGCACGGTGTTGGAGCAGTACTTC.

V and J are TRBV19 and TRBJ1-1, with 7 nucleotides matching TRBD1. The CDR3 length is 15 residues. Germline V CDR1 and CDR2: LNHDA, SQIVND (reference sequence). The junction had 8 bases not matched to a gene; V was cut back by 3 bases and J by 4 bases. CDR3 in DNA: TGTGCCAGTAGTATTTTGGAGGCAGGGGGCACTGAAGCTTTCTTT. It is translated as CASSILEAGGTEAFF.

CDR3 nucleotides: TGTGCCAGCAGCTTCTCAGCGGGAGGCCCGGGTGAGCAGTTCTTC. Translating gives CASSFSAGGPGEQFF. The gene calls are TRBV11-2 and TRBJ2-1, with TRBD2 matching 9 bases. V lost 3 bases to trimming and J lost 9 bases; unmatched junction nucleotides: 9. The CDR3 sequence is 15 residues long. Germline assignment: CDR1 SGHAT and CDR2 FQNNGV.

This rearrangement joins TRBV28 to TRBJ2-3, with 10 bases matching TRBD2. Trimming removed 8 bases from V and 4 bases from J; junction bases left unmatched: 6. Germline CDR1 is MDHEN and CDR2 is SYDVKM. The CDR3 sequence is 14 residues long. The CDR3 sequence is CASFSGRASDTQYF. The CDR3 DNA sequence: TGTGCCAGCTTCAGCGGGAGGGCTTCAGATACGCAGTATTTT.

The rearrangement uses TRBV19 and TRBJ2-3; D not resolved. The CDR3 sequence is 13 residues long. The V end lost 5 bases, the J end lost 0 bases, and 6 bases lay between the germline ends. The germline gives CDR1 LNHDA, CDR2 SQIVND (reference sequence). The CDR3 coding sequence is TGTGCCAGTAGTTTTAGTAGCACAGATACGCAGTATTTT. Its translation is CASSFSSTDTQYF.

The rearrangement uses TRBV5-1 and TRBJ1-6; D is unclear. Germline lookup yields CDR1 SGHRS and CDR2 YFSETQ. The CDR3 contains 14 residues. Between the trimmed V and J ends, which lost 0 bases and 9 bases, there was a span of 10 bases. CDR3 bases: TGCGCCAGCAGCTTGGGAATGGAGGGTTCACCCCTCCACTTT. Amino acids: CASSLGMEGSPLHF.

CDR3 nucleotide sequence: TGTGCCAGCAGGACCGGGACTAGCGGGGGTTACGAGCAGTACTTC. Translation: CASRTGTSGGYEQYF. This chain links TRBV6-1 with TRBJ2-7, with TRBD2 identical over 14 bases. The CDR3 length is 15 residues. Germline values: CDR1 MNHNS, CDR2 SASEGT. V trimming: 6 bases; J trimming: 4 bases; junction bases outside the gene matches: 5.

V and J are TRBV19 and TRBJ2-1; TRBD2 agrees at 9 bases. Per the germline V gene, CDR1 is LNHDA and CDR2 is SQIVND (reference sequence). The CDR3 covers 14 residues. V dropped 4 bases and J dropped 9; count of bases not matched to a gene: 7. The CDR3 here is CASSKLAGGGEQFF. CDR3 DNA sequence: TGTGCCAGTAGTAAACTAGCGGGTGGGGGTGAGCAGTTCTTC. The entire variable domain, with the rest obtained from reference TRBV19 and TRBJ2-1, is as follows: DGGITQSPKYLFRKEGQNVTLSCEQNLNHDAMYWYRQDPGQGLRLIYYSQIVNDFQKGDIAEGYSVSREKKESFPLTVTSAQKNPTAFYLCASSKLAGGGEQFFGPGTRLTVL.

J is TRBJ2-3 and V is TRBV9, with 7 bases lining up with TRBD2. This CDR3 is 16 amino acids long. The germline V gene has CDR1 SGDLS and CDR2 YYNGEE. Trimming at V came to 3 bases and at J to 4 bases, leaving 11 bases not matched to a gene. CDR3 coding DNA: TGTGCCAGCAGCGCCTGGGGGGGGAGTAGCTCAGATACGCAGTATTTT. Its translation: CASSAWGGSSSDTQYF.

The chain employs TRBV28 and TRBJ2-3; D possibly corresponds to TRBD2 (6 bases). Trimming stripped 5 bases from V and 6 bases from J, with 18 bases between. This CDR3 comprises 15 residues. Looked up from germline, CDR1 is MDHEN and CDR2 is SYDVKM. CDR3 nucleotide sequence: TGTGCCAGCAGTCCGCCGGAGGGGAAGGTGGATACGCAGTATTTT. Amino acid sequence: CASSPPEGKVDTQYF.

This clone was detected a few times. The chain carries TRBV18 and TRBJ1-1; 8 positions agree with TRBD1. There are 19 residues in the CDR3. The junction had 19 bases not matched to a gene; V was cut back by 3 bases and J by 4 bases. Per germline, CDR1 KGHSH and CDR2 LQKENI. As DNA, the CDR3 is TGTGCCAGCTCACCCCGGCGGACAGGGACACCGGGGGATGCCACTGAAGCTTTCTTT. It translates to CASSPRRTGTPGDATEAFF.

This clone has more than one count but fewer than ten. V is TRBV7-9 and J is TRBJ1-1; the D is unclear. The germline V and J ends were trimmed by 4 bases and 0 bases, with 21 bases remaining between them. CDR1 SEHNR and CDR2 FQNEAQ come from the germline V gene (reference sequence). The length of the CDR3 is 18 residues. DNA for the CDR3: TGTGCCAGCAGCTCCTGGAGTGGGCGAGTCGGGATGAACACTGAAGCTTTCTTT. Translation gives CASSSWSGRVGMNTEAFF. The whole variable domain, filled in from reference TRBV7-9 and TRBJ1-1, reads DTGVSQNPRHKITKRGQNVTFRCDPISEHNRLYWYRQTLGQGPEFLTYFQNEAQLEKSRLLSDRFSAERPKGSFSTLEIQRTEQGDSAMYLCASSSWSGRVGMNTEAFFGQGTRLTVV.

This chain connects TRBV6-5 to TRBJ1-1, with 7 positions matching TRBD1. V lost 6 bases, J lost 1 base, and 5 bases stayed unmatched. The CDR3 is 14 residues long. Germline V gene data show CDR1 as MNHEY and CDR2 as SVGAGI. The CDR3 loop is CASSSQGRNTEAFF. The CDR3 DNA sequence: TGTGCCAGCAGCTCACAGGGGAGGAACACTGAAGCTTTCTTT.

The table lists this clone with a count of one. The J gene is TRBJ1-5, the V gene TRBV6-5; D might be TRBD1 (6 bases). V lost 6 bases, J lost 2 bases, and 14 bases lay in between. The germline gives CDR1 MNHEY, CDR2 SVGAGI. This CDR3 spans 15 amino acids. The CDR3: CASSRSGEGNQPQHF. The DNA for the CDR3 is TGTGCCAGCAGCCGCTCAGGGGAAGGCAATCAGCCCCAGCATTTT.

The genes are TRBV23-1 and TRBJ2-7; TRBD1 matches 8 bases. TRBV23-1 is an ORF, with its function uncertain. There are 14 residues in the CDR3. With V trimmed by 3 bases and J by 6 bases, 7 bases remained unmatched. The CDR3 DNA follows: TGCGCCAGCAGTCAGTGGGGACAGGTTCGCGAGCAGTACTTC. Protein product: CASSQWGQVREQYF.

The chain carries TRBV6-5 and TRBJ2-5; the match to TRBD2 covers 10 bases. The CDR3 spans 15 residues. Looked up from germline, CDR1 is MNHEY and CDR2 is SVGAGI. Trimming removed 5 bases from V and 6 bases from J; junction bases left unmatched: 9. The CDR3 DNA sequence: TGTGCCAGCAGTCGGAAGCGGGAGGGTCCGAAGACCCAGTACTTC. Translation: CASSRKREGPKTQYF.

The chain couples TRBV7-9 to TRBJ1-3, with D possibly being TRBD1 (6 bases). Per germline, CDR1 SEHNR and CDR2 FQNEAQ (reference sequence). This CDR3 contains 16 residues. The V gene lost 1 base and the J gene lost 2 bases, with 12 bases spanning the gap. CDR3 in DNA: TGTGCCAGCAGCTTAGTGGGGGCCGGTCCTGGAAACACCATATATTTT. The encoded protein is CASSLVGAGPGNTIYF.

The chain joins TRBV4-2 to TRBJ2-7, with TRBD1 identical over 7 bases. Germline V lookup: CDR1 LGHNA, CDR2 YNFKEQ. Germline trimming cut 5 bases from V and 6 bases from J; bases unmatched to any gene: 16. This CDR3 has 16 residues. CDR3 sequence: CASSNYPQGSTPEQYF. The CDR3 DNA follows: TGTGCCAGCAGCAATTACCCACAGGGGTCAACCCCCGAGCAGTACTTC.

The chain recombines TRBV7-9 with TRBJ2-3; possible D gene TRBD2, 5 bases. CDR1 is SEHNR, CDR2 FQNEAQ, per germline (reference sequence). Trimming shortened V by 5 bases and J by 1 base, and 16 bases separated the two germline ends. The CDR3 spans 16 residues. CDR3 DNA: TGTGCCAGCAGCCCCCCCTGGGCTAGCCGCACAGATACGCAGTATTTT. This gives the protein CASSPPWASRTDTQYF.

The chain combines TRBV7-9 with TRBJ2-6, with 7 bases lining up with TRBD1. CDR3 length: 16 amino acids. Looked up from germline, CDR1 is SEHNR and CDR2 is FQNEAQ (reference sequence). V lost 5 bases and J lost 3; bases outside the gene matches: 7. CDR3: CASSVVRGRGANVLTF. The CDR3 bases are TGTGCCAGCAGCGTTGTAAGGGGGCGTGGGGCCAACGTCCTGACTTTC.